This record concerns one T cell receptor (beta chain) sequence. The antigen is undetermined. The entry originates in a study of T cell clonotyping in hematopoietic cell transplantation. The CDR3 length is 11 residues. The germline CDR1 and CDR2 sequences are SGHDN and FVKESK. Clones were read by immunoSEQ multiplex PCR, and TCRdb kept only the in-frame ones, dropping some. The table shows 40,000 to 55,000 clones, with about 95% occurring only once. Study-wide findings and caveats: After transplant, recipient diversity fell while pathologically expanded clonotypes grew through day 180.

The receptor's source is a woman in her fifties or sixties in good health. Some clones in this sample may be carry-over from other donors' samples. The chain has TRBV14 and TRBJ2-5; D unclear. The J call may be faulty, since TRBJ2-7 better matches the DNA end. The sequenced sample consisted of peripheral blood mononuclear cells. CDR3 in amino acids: CASSHFHEQYF. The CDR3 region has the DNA TGTGCCAGCAGCCACTTCCACGAGCAGTACTTC.